The clone carrying this T cell receptor beta chain was seen more than once but under ten times. The CDR3 consists of 14 residues. Germline lookup yields CDR1 SGHRS and CDR2 YFSETQ. Between the trimmed V and J ends, which lost 0 bases and 3 bases, there was a span of 8 bases. The sample comes from a study of blood T cell repertoires in COVID-19. At the level of the study: Specimens from acute and convalescent COVID-19 originated in the United States, Italy and Spain. Nucleic acid was either cDNA or gDNA, and it came from T cells, B-cell-depleted T cells, or PBMCs.

Original processing methods: By means of reference gene primer amplification, nucleated cell counts were estimated. The assay was immunoSEQ multiplex PCR, and TCRdb's table has in-frame clones only and misses some. The V and J calls and clone size were taken over from that table, and D and trimming were inferred from the DNA. The table has about 95,000 clones, 84% seen once. The TCR comes from a human donor in a cohort sampled during active COVID-19. Sequencing was done on a sample of peripheral blood. The gene calls are TRBV5-1 and TRBJ2-3; no definite D call. CDR3 nucleotide sequence: TGCGCCAGCAGCTTGGATGCAGCGACAGATACGCAGTATTTT. It translates to CASSLDAATDTQYF.